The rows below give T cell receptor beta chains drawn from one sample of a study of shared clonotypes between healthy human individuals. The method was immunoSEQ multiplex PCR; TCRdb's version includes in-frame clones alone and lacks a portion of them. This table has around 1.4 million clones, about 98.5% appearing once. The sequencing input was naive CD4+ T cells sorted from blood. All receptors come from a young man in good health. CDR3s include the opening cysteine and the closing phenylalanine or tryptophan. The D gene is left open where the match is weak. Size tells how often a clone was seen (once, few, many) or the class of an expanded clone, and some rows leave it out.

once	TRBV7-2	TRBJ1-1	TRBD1	CASSLDRDDKPAFF	TGTGCCAGCAGCCTCGACAGGGACGACAAGCCCGCTTTCTTT
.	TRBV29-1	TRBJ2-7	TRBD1	CSVSRTGDLENEQYF	TGCAGCGTTAGCCGGACAGGTGATTTGGAAAACGAGCAGTACTTC
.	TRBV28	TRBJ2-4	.	CASAAGQNIQYF	TGTGCCAGCGCGGCAGGGCAGAACATTCAGTACTTC
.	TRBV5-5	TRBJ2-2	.	CASSLSSGRTGELFF	TGTGCCAGCAGCTTGTCTTCGGGGCGGACCGGGGAGCTGTTTTTT
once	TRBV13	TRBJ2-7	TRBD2	CASSLGGGPNEQYF	TGTGCCAGCAGCTTAGGGGGAGGGCCCAACGAGCAGTACTTC
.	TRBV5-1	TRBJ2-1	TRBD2	CASGTSGPHNEQFF	TGCGCCAGCGGAACTAGCGGCCCCCACAATGAGCAGTTCTTC
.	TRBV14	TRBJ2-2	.	CASSQLHETYNTGELFF	TGTGCCAGCAGCCAATTACATGAGACTTACAACACCGGGGAGCTGTTTTTT
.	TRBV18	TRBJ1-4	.	CASSPNHPGNNEKLFF	TGTGCCAGCTCACCAAATCATCCGGGAAATAATGAAAAACTGTTTTTT
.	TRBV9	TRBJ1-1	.	CASSVRVWSEAFF	TGTGCCAGCAGCGTAAGGGTCTGGTCTGAAGCTTTCTTT
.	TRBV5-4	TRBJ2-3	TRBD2	CASSSRGLVITDTQYF	TGTGCCAGCAGCTCACGGGGACTAGTAATCACAGATACGCAGTATTTT
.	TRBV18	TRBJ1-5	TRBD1	CASSPGTGVQPQHF	TGTGCCAGCTCACCAGGGACAGGGGTTCAGCCCCAGCATTTT
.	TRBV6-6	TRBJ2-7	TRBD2	CASRPSGSSYEQYF	TGTGCCAGCCGGCCGAGCGGGAGTTCCTACGAGCAGTACTTC
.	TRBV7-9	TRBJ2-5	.	CASSQRQETQYF	TGTGCCAGCAGCCAACGGCAAGAGACCCAGTACTTC
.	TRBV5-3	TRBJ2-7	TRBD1	CARSWDRGRVLEQYF	TGTGCCAGAAGCTGGGACAGGGGAAGAGTTTTAGAGCAGTACTTC
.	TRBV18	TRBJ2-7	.	CASSPATISYEQYF	TGTGCCAGCTCACCAGCGACTATATCCTACGAGCAGTACTTC
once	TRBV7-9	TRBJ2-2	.	CASSPWTTYTGELFF	TGTGCCAGCAGCCCCTGGACTACCTACACCGGGGAGCTGTTTTTT
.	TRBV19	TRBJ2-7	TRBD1	CASSIVGTVGEQYF	TGTGCCAGTAGTATAGTAGGGACAGTCGGCGAGCAGTACTTC
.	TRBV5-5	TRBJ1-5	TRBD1	CASSLVPGGGVDQPQHF	TGTGCCAGCAGCTTAGTCCCAGGGGGTGGGGTCGATCAGCCCCAGCATTTT
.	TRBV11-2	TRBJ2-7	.	CASSLIRGPQGEQYF	TGTGCCAGCAGCTTAATTCGGGGCCCGCAGGGCGAGCAGTACTTC
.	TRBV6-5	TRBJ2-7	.	CASSYLDEQYF	TGTGCCAGCAGTTATCTAGACGAGCAGTACTTC
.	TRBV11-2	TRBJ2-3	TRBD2	CASSSRAGGTDTQYF	TGTGCCAGCAGCTCCAGAGCGGGGGGCACAGATACGCAGTATTTT
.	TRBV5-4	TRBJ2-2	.	CASSLFSRQGYTGELFF	TGTGCCAGCAGCTTGTTCTCACGGCAGGGTTATACCGGGGAGCTGTTTTTT
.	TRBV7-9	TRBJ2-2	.	CASSLGDGELFF	TGTGCCAGCAGCTTAGGGGACGGGGAGCTGTTTTTT
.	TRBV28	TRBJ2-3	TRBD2	CASSLNLRGRATSTQYF	TGTGCCAGCAGTTTGAACCTCCGCGGGAGGGCTACTAGTACGCAGTATTTT
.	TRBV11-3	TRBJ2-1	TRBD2	CASSPGGLAGGNEQFF	TGTGCCAGCAGCCCGGGGGGACTAGCGGGAGGGAATGAGCAGTTCTTC
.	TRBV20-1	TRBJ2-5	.	CSAPPHETQYF	TGCAGTGCTCCCCCGCACGAGACCCAGTACTTC
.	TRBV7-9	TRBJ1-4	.	CASSLVMGLGTTNEKLFF	TGTGCCAGCAGCTTAGTGATGGGGTTGGGGACAACTAATGAAAAACTGTTTTTT
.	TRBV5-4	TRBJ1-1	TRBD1	CASSPGDRVLMNTEAFF	TGTGCCAGCAGCCCCGGGGACAGGGTACTTATGAACACTGAAGCTTTCTTT
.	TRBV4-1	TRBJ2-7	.	CASSQELGAIVNEQYF	TGCGCCAGCAGCCAAGAGCTCGGGGCCATAGTCAACGAGCAGTACTTC
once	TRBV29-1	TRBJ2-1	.	CSAGIEMGNEQFF	TGCAGCGCAGGGATAGAAATGGGGAATGAGCAGTTCTTC
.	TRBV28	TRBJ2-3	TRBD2	CASLELAGDLRHTDTQYF	TGTGCCAGCCTAGAGCTAGCGGGAGATCTGCGCCATACAGATACGCAGTATTTT
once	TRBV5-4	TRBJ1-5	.	CASSLFGAQPQHF	TGTGCCAGCAGCTTGTTCGGGGCCCAGCCCCAGCATTTT
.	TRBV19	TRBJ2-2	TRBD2	CASSIRREGPGELFF	TGTGCCAGTAGTATTCGCCGGGAGGGCCCCGGGGAGCTGTTTTTT
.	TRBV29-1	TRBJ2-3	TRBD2	CSVEVQRGTDTQYF	TGCAGCGTTGAGGTCCAGCGGGGAACAGATACGCAGTATTTT
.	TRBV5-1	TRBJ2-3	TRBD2	CASSLVSGSKGTQYF	TGCGCCAGCAGCTTGGTTAGCGGGAGTAAGGGTACGCAGTATTTT
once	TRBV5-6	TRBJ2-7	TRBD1	CASSWSGTGVGYEQYF	TGTGCCAGCAGCTGGTCCGGGACAGGGGTCGGCTACGAGCAGTACTTC
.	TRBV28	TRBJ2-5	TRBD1	CASSLLTGGQYF	TGTGCCAGCAGTCTCCTCACAGGGGGTCAGTACTTC
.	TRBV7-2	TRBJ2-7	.	CASSLVPGTRSYEQYF	TGTGCCAGCAGCTTAGTCCCAGGGACCCGCTCCTACGAGCAGTACTTC
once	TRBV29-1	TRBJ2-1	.	CSVNPYNEQFF	TGCAGCGTCAATCCGTACAATGAGCAGTTCTTC
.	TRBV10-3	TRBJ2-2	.	CAISESTRGGAGELFF	TGTGCCATCAGTGAGTCAACCCGGGGTGGGGCCGGGGAGCTGTTTTTT
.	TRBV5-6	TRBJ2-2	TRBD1	CASSETGGANTGELFF	TGTGCCAGCAGCGAGACAGGGGGCGCGAACACCGGGGAGCTGTTTTTT